This TCR beta chain was documented in a study of blood T cell repertoires in COVID-19. Study-wide context: Spain, Italy and the United States supplied samples that represented acute and convalescent COVID-19. From T cells, B-cell-depleted T cells, or PBMCs came the material, which was cDNA or gDNA.

V was clipped by 3 bases and J by 4 bases, with 6 bases between them. The CDR3 runs to 12 residues. Germline V CDR1 and CDR2: MDHEN, SYDVKM. Per the authors' pipeline: Reference gene primer amplification gave estimated nucleated cell counts. Profiled with immunoSEQ multiplex PCR; TCRdb holds only in-frame clones, not every one. The DNA was the basis for D and trimming; V, J and clone size are from that table. Of some 220,000 clones detected, under 85% appear once; the ten largest clones hold more than 5%. The sequence was collected from a human donor in a cohort sampled during active COVID-19. The chain carries TRBV28 and TRBJ1-2; no clear D. The sequenced sample consisted of peripheral blood. The CDR3 loop reads CASSFLSYGYTF. The CDR3 bases are TGTGCCAGCAGTTTTCTTAGCTATGGCTACACCTTC.